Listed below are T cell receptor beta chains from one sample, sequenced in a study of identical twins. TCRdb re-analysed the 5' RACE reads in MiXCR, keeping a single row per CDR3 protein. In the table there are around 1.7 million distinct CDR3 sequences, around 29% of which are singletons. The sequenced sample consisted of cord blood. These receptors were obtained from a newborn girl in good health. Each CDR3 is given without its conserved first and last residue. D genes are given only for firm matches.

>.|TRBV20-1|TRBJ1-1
SARDPRQLNTEAF
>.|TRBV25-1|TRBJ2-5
ASSGPGTQETQY
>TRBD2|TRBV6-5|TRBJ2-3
ASSLSGRGGTDTQY
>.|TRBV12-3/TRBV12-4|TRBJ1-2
ASSILRLSRGYT
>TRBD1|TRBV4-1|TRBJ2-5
ASSRDRGSQETQY
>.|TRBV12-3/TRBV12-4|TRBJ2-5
ASSLAAGLSFQETQY
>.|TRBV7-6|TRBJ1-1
ASSLALTNTEAF
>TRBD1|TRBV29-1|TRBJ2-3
SVTGVVKADTQY
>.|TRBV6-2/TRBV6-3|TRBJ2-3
ASSYPLGDTQY
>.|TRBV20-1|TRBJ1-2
SASLIATNYGYT
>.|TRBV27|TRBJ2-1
ASSFTRTSLEQF
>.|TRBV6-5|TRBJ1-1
ASRPPQARNTEAF
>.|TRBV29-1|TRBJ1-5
STVPEHDKTNQPQH
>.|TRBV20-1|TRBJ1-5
SARAQEGNQPRH
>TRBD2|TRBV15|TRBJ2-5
ATRRQVLAVKETQS
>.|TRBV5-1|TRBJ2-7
ASSFRDLTYEQY
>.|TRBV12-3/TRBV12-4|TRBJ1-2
ASIKGKQFSFHYGYT
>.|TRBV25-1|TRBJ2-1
ASSERGSYNERF
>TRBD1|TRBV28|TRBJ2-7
ASSSPGQATRTYEQY
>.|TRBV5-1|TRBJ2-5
ASRHLEIEETQY
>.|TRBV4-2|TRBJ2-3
ASSQADRDTQY
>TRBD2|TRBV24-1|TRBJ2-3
ATSDRRGGPDTQY
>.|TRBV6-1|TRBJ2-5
ASSLRDPRETQY
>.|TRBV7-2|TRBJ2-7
ASSLVILYEQY
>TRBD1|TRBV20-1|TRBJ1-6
SARVQDRGDSPLH
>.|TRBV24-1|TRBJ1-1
ATFPGTTEAF
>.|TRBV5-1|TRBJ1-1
ASSLITDTEAF
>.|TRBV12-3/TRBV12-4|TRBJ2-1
ASSSLSFVRDRGEQF
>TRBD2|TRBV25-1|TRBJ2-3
ASSDRSAGATDTQY
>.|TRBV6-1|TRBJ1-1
ASSAGGGPTEAF
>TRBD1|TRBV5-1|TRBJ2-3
ASSYEGQVLSSTDTQY
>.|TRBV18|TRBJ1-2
ASSPSRTYYGYT
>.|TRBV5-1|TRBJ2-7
ASNLGHTDEQY
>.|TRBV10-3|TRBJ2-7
AIRGGGEQY
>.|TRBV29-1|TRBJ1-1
SVRSGTANTEAF
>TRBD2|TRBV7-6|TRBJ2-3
ASSLFSGGVTDTQY
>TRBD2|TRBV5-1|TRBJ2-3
ASSLGLARIITDTQY
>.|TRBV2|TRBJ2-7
ASNGERGFDYEQY
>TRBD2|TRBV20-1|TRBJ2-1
SAGGLAGVDEQF
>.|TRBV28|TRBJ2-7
ASSPAVTPSYEQY
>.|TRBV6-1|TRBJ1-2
ASSEREGGDGYT
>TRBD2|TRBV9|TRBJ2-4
ASSVLLAGDLDIQY
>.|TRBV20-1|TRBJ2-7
SASVWGETYNEQY
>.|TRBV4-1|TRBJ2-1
ASSRLQGSYNEQF